The sequence of this TCR beta chain was determined in a study of shared clonotypes between healthy human individuals. General study findings and limits: Among non-shared clonotypes, generation probabilities were lower than among those shared by all four donors. Larger richness was generally estimated for naive than memory subsets. The sole specimen, blood, was sampled, and tissue repertoires likely differ.

Sequenced by immunoSEQ multiplex PCR; TCRdb stores in-frame clones only, minus some. The sample consists of about 1.1 million clones, 75% to 85% of them appearing once. This clone was seen more than once but under ten times. Its cognate antigen is unknown. CDR3 length: 15 residues. CDR1 is MNHEY and CDR2 is SMNVEV in the germline V gene (reference sequence). The V and J ends lost 2 bases and 5 bases, in that order; junction bases with no gene match: 8. Sequenced input: memory CD4+ T cells from PBMCs. As to subset: CD45RA-negative fraction. The rearrangement links TRBV27 to TRBJ2-7; 8 bases fit TRBD1. The origin of this receptor is a man aged 18 to 35 in good health. Some clones in this sample may be carry-over from other donors' samples. CDR3 nucleotide sequence: TGTGCCAGCAGTTTAACTCGACAGGGGTTGAACGAGCAGTACTTC. Encoded protein: CASSLTRQGLNEQYF.